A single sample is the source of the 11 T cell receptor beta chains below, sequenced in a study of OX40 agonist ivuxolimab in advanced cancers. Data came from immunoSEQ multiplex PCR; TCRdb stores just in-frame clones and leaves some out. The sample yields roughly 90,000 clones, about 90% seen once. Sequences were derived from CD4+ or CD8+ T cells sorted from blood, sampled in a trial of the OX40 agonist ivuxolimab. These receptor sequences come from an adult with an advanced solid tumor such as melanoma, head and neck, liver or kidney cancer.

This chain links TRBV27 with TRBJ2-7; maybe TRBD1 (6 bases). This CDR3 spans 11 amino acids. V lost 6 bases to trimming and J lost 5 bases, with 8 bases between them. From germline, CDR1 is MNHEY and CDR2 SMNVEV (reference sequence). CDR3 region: CASRGAHEQYF. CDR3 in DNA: TGTGCCAGCAGGGGGGCCCACGAGCAGTACTTC.

CDR3 sequence: CASSSGSGFYEQYF. In DNA form, the CDR3 reads TGCGCCAGCAGCTCCGGATCCGGATTCTACGAGCAGTACTTC. The chain employs TRBV5-1 and TRBJ2-5; D is ambiguous. The J call is in doubt because the DNA end fits TRBJ2-7 better. Per germline, CDR1 SGHRS and CDR2 YFSETQ. This CDR3 region has 14 residues.

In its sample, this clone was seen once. CDR3 coding DNA: TGTGCCAGCAGTTTATTTGGAGGCGAGCAGTACTTC. This encodes CASSLFGGEQYF. The V call is TRBV27, the J call TRBJ2-7, with a tentative D call TRBD2 (5 bases). The CDR3 runs 12 residues. Germline V gene data show CDR1 as MNHEY and CDR2 as SMNVEV (reference sequence). V was trimmed by 1 base and J by 6 bases, leaving 7 bases between them.

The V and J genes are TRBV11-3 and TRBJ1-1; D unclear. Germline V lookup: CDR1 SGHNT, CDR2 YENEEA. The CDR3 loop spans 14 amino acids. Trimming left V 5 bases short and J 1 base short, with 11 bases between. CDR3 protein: CASSATGQNTEAFF. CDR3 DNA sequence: TGTGCCAGCAGCGCCACCGGGCAGAACACTGAAGCTTTCTTT.

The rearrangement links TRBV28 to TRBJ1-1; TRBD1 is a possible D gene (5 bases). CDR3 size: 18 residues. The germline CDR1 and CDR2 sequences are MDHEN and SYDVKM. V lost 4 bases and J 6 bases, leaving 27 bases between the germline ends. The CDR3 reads CASSSGYRRLAKTPEAFF. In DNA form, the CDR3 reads TGTGCCAGCAGTTCAGGATACAGGAGATTGGCCAAGACTCCTGAAGCTTTCTTT.

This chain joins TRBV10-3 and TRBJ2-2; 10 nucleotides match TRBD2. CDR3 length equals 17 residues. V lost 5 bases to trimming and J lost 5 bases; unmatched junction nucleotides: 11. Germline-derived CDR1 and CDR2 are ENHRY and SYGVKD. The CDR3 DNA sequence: TGTGCCATCAGTCATGGGGCTAGCGGGAGTCGAACCGGGGAGCTGTTTTTT. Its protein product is CAISHGASGSRTGELFF.

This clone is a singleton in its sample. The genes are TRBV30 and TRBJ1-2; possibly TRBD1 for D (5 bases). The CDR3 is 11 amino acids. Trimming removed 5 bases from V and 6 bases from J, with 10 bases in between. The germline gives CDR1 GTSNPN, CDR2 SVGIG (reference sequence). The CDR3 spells CAWGGIHGYTF. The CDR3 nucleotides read TGTGCCTGGGGGGGGATCCATGGCTACACCTTC.

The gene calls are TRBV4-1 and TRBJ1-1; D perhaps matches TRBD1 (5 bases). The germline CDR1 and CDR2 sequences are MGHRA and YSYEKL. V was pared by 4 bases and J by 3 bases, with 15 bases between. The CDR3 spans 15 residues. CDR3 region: CASSPGTVEDTEAFF. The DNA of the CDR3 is TGCGCCAGCAGCCCTGGGACGGTTGAAGACACTGAAGCTTTCTTT.

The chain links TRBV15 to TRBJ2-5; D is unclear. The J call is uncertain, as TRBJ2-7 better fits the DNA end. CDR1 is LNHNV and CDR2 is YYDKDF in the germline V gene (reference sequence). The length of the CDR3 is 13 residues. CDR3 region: CATSSGEEYEQYF. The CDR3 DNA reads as TGTGCCACCAGCAGCGGTGAGGAATACGAGCAGTACTTC.

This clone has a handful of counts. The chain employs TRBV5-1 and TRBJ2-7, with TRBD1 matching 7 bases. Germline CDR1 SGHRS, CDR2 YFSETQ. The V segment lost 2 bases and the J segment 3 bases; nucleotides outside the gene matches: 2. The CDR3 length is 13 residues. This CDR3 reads CASSFGTDYEQYF. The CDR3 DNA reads TGCGCCAGCAGCTTCGGGACAGACTACGAGCAGTACTTC. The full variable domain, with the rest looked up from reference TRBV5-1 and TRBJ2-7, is KAGVTQTPRYLIKTRGQQVTLSCSPISGHRSVSWYQQTPGQGLQFLFEYFSETQRNKGNFPGRFSGRQFSNSRSEMNVSTLELGDSALYLCASSFGTDYEQYFGPGTRLTVT.

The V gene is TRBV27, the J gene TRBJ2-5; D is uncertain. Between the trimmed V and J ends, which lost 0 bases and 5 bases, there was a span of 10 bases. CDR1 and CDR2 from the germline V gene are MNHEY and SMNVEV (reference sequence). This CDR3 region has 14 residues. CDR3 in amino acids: CASSLSTARETQYF. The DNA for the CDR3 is TGTGCCAGCAGTTTATCGACTGCGCGGGAGACCCAGTACTTC.